The TCR beta chain under discussion was sequenced for a study of blood T cells in healthy people across ages. Details on this clonotype: The antigen is unknown.

Study-wide results and limits: Unsorted PBMC material precluded a definitive naive versus antigen-experienced comparison. Significant beta diversity loss was already apparent by age approximately 42, declining roughly linearly. The study found more naive CD4+ cells and higher diversity in long-lived than aged donors.

Next came a second PCR, run for about 6 to 12 cycles, which used a sample-barcoded 5' primer along with a J-beta primer mix. TCRdb re-analysed the 5' RACE reads in MiXCR, keeping a single row per CDR3 protein. The repertoire holds fewer than 1,200,000 distinct CDR3 sequences, with roughly a quarter as singletons. The CDR3 loop spans 14 amino acids. Germline loops: CDR1 MDHEN, CDR2 SYDVKM. Losses at the gene ends were 7 bases for V and 5 bases for J; bases not matched to a gene: 10. These data also formed part of another study, on T cells of mothers and their children.

This chain joins TRBV28 and TRBJ2-7; 8 bases align to TRBD1. This sequence was found in a girl aged 2 to 10 in good health. The sequenced sample was blood. The CDR3 region is CASTLRDRLNEQYF. The CDR3 DNA sequence: TGTGCCAGCACACTACGGGACAGGCTCAACGAGCAGTACTTC.